This TCR beta chain was retrieved from a study of T-cell reconstitution after alpha-beta-depleted transplantation in children. Using unique molecular identifiers, the investigators prepared the TCRbeta library. In TCRdb, the PCR reads were re-called with MiXCR into one record per CDR3 protein. The table records some 48,000 distinct CDR3 sequences, under 6% of them present only once. Notes on the study in general: The origin of alpha-beta T cells about two months after transplant was reportedly several hundred expanded graft clones. Some patients showed high day-60 TCRbeta diversity, which derived from surviving recipient T cells and thymic progenitors.

The CDR3 is 15 residues long. Per germline, CDR1 KGHDR and CDR2 SFDVKD. With 4 bases removed from V and 2 bases from J, the gap between germline ends came to 13 bases. This clonotype was detected ten times or more. The antigen is unknown. Here the sequenced sample was PBMCs, mostly from graft donor cells, taken 60 days after TCRalphabeta/CD19-depleted stem cell transplant. The rearrangement uses TRBV24-1 and TRBJ2-5; the D is unclear. The sequence derives from a female patient aged 2 to 10 who had a stem cell transplant for aplastic anemia, so the T cells may come from the graft donor. The CDR3 loop is CATSESRLGQETQYF. The CDR3 DNA reads TGTGCCACCAGTGAGTCCAGACTGGGGCAAGAGACCCAGTACTTC.